This entry concerns a single TCR beta chain. Its antigen is as yet unknown. Germline loops: CDR1 MNHEY, CDR2 SVGAGI. Trimming shortened V by 0 bases and J by 2 bases, and 13 bases separated the two germline ends. This CDR3 is built from 16 residues. The table came from immunoSEQ multiplex PCR; TCRdb's copy has only in-frame clones and leaves some out. In the table there are 65,000 to 85,000 clones, about 85% of which are singletons. These data are taken from a study of T cell responses to AZD1222 COVID-19 vaccine. Study-wide context: Samples with a second dose at about 4 or about 12 weeks were pooled together.

General study findings and limits: Spike-specific TCR repertoires showed rising breadth and depth after two AZD1222 doses. Sampling captured repertoires only after the peak T cell response. Baseline seropositives among AZD1222 recipients totaled only six or seven.

The clonotype was recovered from an adult in good health. V is TRBV6-5 and J is TRBJ1-2; D may be TRBD1 (5 bases). This specimen was peripheral blood, taken on day 0 of AZD1222 vaccination. The CDR3 is CASSYSMGPANYGYTF. Written as DNA, the CDR3 is TGTGCCAGCAGTTACTCGATGGGGCCGGCGAACTATGGCTACACCTTC.